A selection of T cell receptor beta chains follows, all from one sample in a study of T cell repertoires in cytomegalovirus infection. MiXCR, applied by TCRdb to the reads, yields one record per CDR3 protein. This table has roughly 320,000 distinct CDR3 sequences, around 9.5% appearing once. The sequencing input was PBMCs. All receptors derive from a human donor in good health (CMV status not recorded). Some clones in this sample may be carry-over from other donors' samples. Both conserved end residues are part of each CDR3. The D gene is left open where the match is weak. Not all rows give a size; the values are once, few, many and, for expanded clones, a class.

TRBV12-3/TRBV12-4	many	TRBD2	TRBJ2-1	TGTGCCAGCAGTCCGGGACTAGTTCGGGATGAGCAGTTCTTC	CASSPGLVRDEQFF
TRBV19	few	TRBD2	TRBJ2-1	TGTGCCAGTATGAAGGGGGGCGGGGGGGCCGGTTCCTACAATGAGCAGTTCTTC	CASMKGGGGAGSYNEQFF
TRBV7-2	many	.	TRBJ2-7	TGTGCCAGCAGCTCCCAAGCGAGGTACGAGCAGTACTTC	CASSSQARYEQYF
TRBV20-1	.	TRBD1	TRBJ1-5	TGCAGTGCAGGACAGGGGGTGTTCAATCAGCCCCAGCATTTT	CSAGQGVFNQPQHF
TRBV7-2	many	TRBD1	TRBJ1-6	TGTGCCAGCAGCTATTCGGGTGGCAGGGGGTGGAATTCACCCCTCCACTTT	CASSYSGGRGWNSPLHF
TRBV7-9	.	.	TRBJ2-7	TGTGCCAGCACCACCACCGGGGAGCAGTACTTC	CASTTTGEQYF
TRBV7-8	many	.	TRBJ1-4	TGTGCCAGCAGCGCCCAGGGGTGGAGTGAAAAACTGTTTTTT	CASSAQGWSEKLFF
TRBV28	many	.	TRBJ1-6	TGTGCCAGCAGTTTTAAAGAACCCCTCCACTTT	CASSFKEPLHF
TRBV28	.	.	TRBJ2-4	TGTGCCAGCAGGGCCCGGAGCGACAGGACGTACTTC	CASRARSDRTYF
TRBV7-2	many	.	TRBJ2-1	TGTGCCAGCAGTTCCGGGCCGCAACTTCGGCAGTTCTTC	CASSSGPQLRQFF
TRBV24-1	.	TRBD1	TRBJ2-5	TGTGCCACCAGTGATTTGTGGGGGACAGAAGAGACCCAGTACTTC	CATSDLWGTEETQYF
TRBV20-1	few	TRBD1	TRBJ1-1	TGCAGTGCTAGAGATCCTCAACAGGGGGGAGCTTTCTTT	CSARDPQQGGAFF
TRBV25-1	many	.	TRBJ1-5	TGTGCCAGCCGTTGGGGCAATCAGCCCCAGCATTTT	CASRWGNQPQHF
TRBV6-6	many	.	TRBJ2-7	TGTGCCAGCAGTTCCCAATTATACGAGCAGTACTTC	CASSSQLYEQYF
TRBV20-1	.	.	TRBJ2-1	TGCAGTGTCCCACACGAGAGCTCCTACAATGAGCAGTTCTTC	CSVPHESSYNEQFF
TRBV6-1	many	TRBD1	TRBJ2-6	TGTGCCAGCCGGACAGGTGATCTATCTGGGGCCAACGTCCTGACTTTC	CASRTGDLSGANVLTF
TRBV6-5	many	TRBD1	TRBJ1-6	TGTGCCAGCAGTTACGGGACAGGGAGCTCACCCCTCCACTTT	CASSYGTGSSPLHF